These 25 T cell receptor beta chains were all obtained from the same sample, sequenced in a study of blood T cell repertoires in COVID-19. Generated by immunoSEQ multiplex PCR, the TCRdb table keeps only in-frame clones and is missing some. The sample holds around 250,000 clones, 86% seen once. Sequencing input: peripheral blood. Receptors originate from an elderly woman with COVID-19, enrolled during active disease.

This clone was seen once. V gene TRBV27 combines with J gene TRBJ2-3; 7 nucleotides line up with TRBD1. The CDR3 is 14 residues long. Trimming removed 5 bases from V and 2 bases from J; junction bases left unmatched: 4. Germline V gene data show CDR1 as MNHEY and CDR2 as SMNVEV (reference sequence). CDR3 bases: TGTGCCAGCAGTCGGGGACAGTACACAGATACGCAGTATTTT. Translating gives CASSRGQYTDTQYF.

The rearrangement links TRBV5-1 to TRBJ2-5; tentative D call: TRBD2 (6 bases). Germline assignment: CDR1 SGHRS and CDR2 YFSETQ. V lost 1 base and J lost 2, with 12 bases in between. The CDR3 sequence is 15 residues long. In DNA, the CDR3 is TGCGCCAGCAGCTTGAGTAGCGGAACACAAGAGACCCAGTACTTC. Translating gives CASSLSSGTQETQYF.

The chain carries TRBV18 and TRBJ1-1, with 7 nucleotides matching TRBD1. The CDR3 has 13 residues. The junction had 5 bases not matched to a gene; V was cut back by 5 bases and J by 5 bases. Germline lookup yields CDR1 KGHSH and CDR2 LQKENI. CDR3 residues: CASSLTGVTEAFF. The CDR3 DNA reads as TGTGCCAGCTCATTAACAGGGGTTACTGAAGCTTTCTTT. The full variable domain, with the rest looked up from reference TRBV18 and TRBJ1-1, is NAGVMQNPRHLVRRRGQEARLRCSPMKGHSHVYWYRQLPEEGLKFMVYLQKENIIDESGMPKERFSAEFPKEGPSILRIQQVVRGDSAAYFCASSLTGVTEAFFGQGTRLTVV.

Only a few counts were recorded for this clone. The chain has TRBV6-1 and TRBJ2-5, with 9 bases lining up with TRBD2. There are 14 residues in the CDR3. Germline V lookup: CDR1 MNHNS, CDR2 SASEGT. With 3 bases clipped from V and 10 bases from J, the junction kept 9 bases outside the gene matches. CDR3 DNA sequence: TGTGCCAGCAGTGACAGCGGGGGGACCATCGTCCAGTACTTC. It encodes CASSDSGGTIVQYF.

The CDR3: CASSRDRDYEQYF. The CDR3 DNA is TGTGCCAGCAGTAGGGACAGGGACTACGAGCAGTACTTC. The chain is built from TRBV6-6 and TRBJ2-7; 9 nucleotides align to TRBD1. Germline V CDR1 and CDR2: MNHNY, SVGAGI (reference sequence). CDR3 length: 13 residues. V gave up 5 bases and J gave up 3 bases; unmatched junction bases: 2.

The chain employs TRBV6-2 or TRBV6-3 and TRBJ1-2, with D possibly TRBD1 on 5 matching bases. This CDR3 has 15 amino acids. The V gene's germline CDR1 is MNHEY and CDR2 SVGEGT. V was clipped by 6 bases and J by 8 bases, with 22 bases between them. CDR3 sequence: CASSARTAGKNGYTF. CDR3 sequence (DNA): TGTGCCAGCAGCGCGCGTACCGCAGGGAAGAACGGCTACACCTTC.

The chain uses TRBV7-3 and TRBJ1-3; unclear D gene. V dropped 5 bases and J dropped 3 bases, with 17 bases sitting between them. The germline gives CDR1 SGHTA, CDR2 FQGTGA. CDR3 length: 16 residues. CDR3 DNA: TGTGCCAGCAGCCCTCGCAGCGGGCGGAATGGAAACACCATATATTTT. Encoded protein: CASSPRSGRNGNTIYF.

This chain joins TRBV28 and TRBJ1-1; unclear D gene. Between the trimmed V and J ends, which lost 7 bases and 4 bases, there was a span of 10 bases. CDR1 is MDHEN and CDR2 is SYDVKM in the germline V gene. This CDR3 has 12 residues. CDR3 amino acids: CASISRGTEAFF. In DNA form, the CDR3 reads TGTGCCAGCATATCCCGGGGCACTGAAGCTTTCTTT.

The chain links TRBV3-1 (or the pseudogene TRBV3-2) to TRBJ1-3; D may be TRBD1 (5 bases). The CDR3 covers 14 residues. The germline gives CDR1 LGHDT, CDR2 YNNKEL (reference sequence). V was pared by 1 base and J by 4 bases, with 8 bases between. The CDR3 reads CASSQGAGGNTIYF. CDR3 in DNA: TGTGCCAGCAGCCAAGGGGCAGGGGGAAACACCATATATTTT.

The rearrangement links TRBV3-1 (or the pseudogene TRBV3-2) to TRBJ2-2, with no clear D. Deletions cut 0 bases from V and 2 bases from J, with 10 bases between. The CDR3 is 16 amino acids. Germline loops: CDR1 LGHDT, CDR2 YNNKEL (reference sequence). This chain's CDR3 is CASSQDSHRNTGELFF. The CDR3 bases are TGTGCCAGCAGCCAAGATAGTCACAGAAACACCGGGGAGCTGTTTTTT.

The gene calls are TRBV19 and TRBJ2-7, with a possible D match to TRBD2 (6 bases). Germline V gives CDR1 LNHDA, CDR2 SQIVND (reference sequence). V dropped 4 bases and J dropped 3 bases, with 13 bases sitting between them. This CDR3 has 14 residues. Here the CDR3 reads CASSNSGGVYEQYF. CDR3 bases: TGTGCCAGTAGTAACTCCGGAGGGGTCTACGAGCAGTACTTC.

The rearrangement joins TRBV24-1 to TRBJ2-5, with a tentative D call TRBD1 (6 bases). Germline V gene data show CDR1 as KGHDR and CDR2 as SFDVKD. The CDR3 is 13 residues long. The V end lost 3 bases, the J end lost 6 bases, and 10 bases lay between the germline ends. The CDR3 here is CATSDAGEKTQYF. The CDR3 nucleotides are TGTGCCACCAGTGATGCAGGGGAAAAGACCCAGTACTTC.

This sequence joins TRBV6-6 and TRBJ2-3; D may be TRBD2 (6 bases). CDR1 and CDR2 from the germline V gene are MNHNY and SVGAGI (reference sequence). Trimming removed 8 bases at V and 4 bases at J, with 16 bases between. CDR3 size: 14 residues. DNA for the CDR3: TGTGCCAGCGTACGGGGCGGGGTTCCAGATACGCAGTATTTT. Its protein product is CASVRGGVPDTQYF.

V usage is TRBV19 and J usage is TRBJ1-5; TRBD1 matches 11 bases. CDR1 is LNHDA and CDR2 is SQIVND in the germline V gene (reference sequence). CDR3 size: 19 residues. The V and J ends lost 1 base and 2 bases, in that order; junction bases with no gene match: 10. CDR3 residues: CASSIGDRGNMQGNQPQHF. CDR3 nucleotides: TGTGCCAGTAGTATAGGGGACAGGGGGAATATGCAAGGCAATCAGCCCCAGCATTTT.

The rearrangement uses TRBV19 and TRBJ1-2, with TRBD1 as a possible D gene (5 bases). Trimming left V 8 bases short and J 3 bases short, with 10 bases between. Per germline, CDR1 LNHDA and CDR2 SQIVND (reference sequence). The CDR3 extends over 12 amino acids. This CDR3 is CASGFRDYGYTF. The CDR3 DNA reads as TGTGCCAGTGGCTTCAGGGACTATGGCTACACCTTC.

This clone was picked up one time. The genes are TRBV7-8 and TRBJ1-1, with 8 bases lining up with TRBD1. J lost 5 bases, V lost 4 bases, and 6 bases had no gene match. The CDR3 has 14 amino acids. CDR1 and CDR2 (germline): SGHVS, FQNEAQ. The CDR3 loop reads CASSSTRGQTEAFF. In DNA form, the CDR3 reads TGTGCCAGCAGCTCCACCAGGGGGCAGACTGAAGCTTTCTTT.

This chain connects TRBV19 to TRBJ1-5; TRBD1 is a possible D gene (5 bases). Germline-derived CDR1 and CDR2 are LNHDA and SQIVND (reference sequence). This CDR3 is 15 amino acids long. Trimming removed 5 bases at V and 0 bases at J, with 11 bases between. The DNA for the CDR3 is TGTGCCAGTAGTGTCCAGGGATATAGCAATCAGCCCCAGCATTTT. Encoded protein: CASSVQGYSNQPQHF.

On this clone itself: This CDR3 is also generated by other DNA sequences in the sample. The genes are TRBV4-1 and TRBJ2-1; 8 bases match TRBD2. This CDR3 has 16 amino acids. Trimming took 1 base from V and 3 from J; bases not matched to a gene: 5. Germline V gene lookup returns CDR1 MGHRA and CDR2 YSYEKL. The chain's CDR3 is CASSQGLAGFYNEQFF. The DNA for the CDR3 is TGCGCCAGCAGCCAAGGGTTAGCGGGATTCTACAATGAGCAGTTCTTC.

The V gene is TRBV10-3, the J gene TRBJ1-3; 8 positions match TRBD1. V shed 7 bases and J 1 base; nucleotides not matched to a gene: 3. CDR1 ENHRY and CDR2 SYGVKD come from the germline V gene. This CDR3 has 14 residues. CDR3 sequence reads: CAITDRVSGNTIYF. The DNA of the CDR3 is TGTGCCATCACGGACAGGGTGTCTGGAAACACCATATATTTT.

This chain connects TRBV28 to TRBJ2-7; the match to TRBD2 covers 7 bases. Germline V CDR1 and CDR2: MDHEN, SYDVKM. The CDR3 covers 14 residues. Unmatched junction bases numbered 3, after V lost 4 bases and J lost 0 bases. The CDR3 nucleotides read TGTGCCAGCAGTTCTAGCGGAAGCTCCTACGAGCAGTACTTC. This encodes CASSSSGSSYEQYF.

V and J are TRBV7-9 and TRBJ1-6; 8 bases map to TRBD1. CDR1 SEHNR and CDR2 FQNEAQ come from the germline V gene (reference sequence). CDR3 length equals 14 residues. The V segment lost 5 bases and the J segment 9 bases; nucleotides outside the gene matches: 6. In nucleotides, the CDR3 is TGTGCCAGCAGCGGACAGGGTGATAGTTCACCCCTCCACTTT. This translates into CASSGQGDSSPLHF.

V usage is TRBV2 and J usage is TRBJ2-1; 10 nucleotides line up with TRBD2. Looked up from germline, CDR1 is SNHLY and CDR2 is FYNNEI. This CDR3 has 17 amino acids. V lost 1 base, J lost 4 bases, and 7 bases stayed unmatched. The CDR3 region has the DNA TGTGCCAGCAGTGAAGGTGTTGCTAGCGGGGGTTACAATGAGCAGTTCTTC. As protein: CASSEGVASGGYNEQFF. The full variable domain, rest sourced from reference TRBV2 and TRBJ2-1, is EPEVTQTPSHQVTQMGQEVILRCVPISNHLYFYWYRQILGQKVEFLVSFYNNEISEKSEIFDDQFSVERPDGSNFTLKIRSTKLEDSAMYFCASSEGVASGGYNEQFFGPGTRLTVL.

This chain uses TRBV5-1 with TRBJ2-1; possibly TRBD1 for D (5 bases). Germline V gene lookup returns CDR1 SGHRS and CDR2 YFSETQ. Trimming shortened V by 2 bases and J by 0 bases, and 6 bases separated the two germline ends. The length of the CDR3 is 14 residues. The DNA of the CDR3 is TGCGCCAGCAGCTTACAGGACTCCTACAATGAGCAGTTCTTC. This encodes CASSLQDSYNEQFF.

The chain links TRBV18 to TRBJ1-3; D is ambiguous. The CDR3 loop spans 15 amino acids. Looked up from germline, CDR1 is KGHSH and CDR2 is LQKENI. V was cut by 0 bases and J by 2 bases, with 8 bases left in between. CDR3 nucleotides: TGTGCCAGCTCACCACCGGCACAGCCTGGAAACACCATATATTTT. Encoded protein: CASSPPAQPGNTIYF. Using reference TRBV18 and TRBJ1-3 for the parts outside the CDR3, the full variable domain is NAGVMQNPRHLVRRRGQEARLRCSPMKGHSHVYWYRQLPEEGLKFMVYLQKENIIDESGMPKERFSAEFPKEGPSILRIQQVVRGDSAAYFCASSPPAQPGNTIYFGEGSWLTVV.

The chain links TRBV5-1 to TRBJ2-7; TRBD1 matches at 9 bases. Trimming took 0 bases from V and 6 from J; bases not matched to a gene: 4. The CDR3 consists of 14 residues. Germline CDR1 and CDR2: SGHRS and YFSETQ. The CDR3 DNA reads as TGCGCCAGCAGCTTGGGACAGGGGGGAAGCGAGCAGTACTTC. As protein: CASSLGQGGSEQYF.